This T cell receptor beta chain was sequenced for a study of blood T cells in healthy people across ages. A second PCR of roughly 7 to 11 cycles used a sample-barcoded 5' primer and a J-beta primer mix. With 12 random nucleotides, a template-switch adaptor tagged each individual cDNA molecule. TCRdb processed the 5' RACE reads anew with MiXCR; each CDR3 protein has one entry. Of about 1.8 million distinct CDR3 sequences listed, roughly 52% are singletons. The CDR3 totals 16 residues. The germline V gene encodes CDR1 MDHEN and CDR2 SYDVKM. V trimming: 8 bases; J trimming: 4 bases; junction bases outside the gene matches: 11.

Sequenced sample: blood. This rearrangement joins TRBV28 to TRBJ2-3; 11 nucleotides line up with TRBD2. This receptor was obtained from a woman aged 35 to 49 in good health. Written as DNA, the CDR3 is TGTGCCAGCCTACGGCTAGCGGGGGGCGGGGCAGATACGCAGTATTTT. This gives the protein CASLRLAGGGADTQYF. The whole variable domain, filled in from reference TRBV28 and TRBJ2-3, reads DVKVTQSSRYLVKRTGEKVFLECVQDMDHENMFWYRQDPGLGLRLIYFSYDVKMKEKGDIPEGYSVSREKKERFSLILESASTNQTSMYLCASLRLAGGGADTQYFGPGTRLTVL.